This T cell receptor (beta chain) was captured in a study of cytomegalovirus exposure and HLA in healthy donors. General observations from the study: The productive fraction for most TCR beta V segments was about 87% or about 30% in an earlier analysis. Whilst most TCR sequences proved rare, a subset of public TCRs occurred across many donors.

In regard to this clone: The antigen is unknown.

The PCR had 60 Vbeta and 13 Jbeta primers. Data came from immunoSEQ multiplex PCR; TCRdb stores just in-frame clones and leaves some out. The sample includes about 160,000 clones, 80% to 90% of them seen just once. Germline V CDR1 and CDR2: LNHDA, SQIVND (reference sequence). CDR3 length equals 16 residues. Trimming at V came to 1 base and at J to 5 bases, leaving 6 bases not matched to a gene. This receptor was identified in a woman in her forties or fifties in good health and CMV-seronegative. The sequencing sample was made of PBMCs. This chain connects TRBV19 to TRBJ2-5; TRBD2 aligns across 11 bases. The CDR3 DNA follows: TGTGCCAGTAGTATAGGGCTAGCGGGAGGCAGGGAGACCCAGTACTTC. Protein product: CASSIGLAGGRETQYF.